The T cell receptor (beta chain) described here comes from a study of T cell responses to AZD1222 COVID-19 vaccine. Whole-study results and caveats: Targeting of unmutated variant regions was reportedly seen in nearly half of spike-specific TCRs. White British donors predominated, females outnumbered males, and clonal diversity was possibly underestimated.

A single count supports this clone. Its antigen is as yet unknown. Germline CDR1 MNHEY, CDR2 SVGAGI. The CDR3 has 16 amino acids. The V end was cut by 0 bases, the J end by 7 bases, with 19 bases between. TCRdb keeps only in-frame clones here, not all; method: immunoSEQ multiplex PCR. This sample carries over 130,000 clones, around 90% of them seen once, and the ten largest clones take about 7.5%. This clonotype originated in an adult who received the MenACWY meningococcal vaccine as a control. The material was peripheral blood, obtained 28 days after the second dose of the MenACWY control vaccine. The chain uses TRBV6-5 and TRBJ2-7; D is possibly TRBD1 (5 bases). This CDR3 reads CASSYSATAPTSEQYF. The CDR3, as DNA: TGTGCCAGCAGTTACTCGGCGACAGCCCCAACGTCGGAGCAGTACTTC.